This T cell receptor beta chain was sequenced for a study of T cell changes during pregnancy in multiple sclerosis (dated by TCRdb to between 2017 and 2020). General notes on the study: The study examined how the T cell repertoire changed over the course of pregnancy in women with multiple sclerosis.

V is reduced by 9 bases and J by 4 bases, leaving a spacing of 28 bases between them. From the germline V gene (reference sequence), CDR1 is SGHKS and CDR2 is YYEKEE. CDR3 length: 17 amino acids, cysteine to phenylalanine. Only the CDR3 portion is preserved as DNA: 51 bases, with reading frame beginning at the first base. Receptor amplification or capture employed the immunoSEQ multiplex PCR assay. TCRdb took this table from immuneACCESS and kept in-frame rearrangements with V and J called. Such tables lack part of the clones; where checked against another copy, unresolved V genes explain under half of the gap, and the rest is unexplained. The sample data list about 100,000 clones, and around 92% of these were observed just once. Less than 2% of the sample is in the top ten clones. This clone has only one observation. Its antigen remains unidentified. Per-base qualities were not stored, and no clone one base away is much larger.

The chain joins TRBV5-5 to TRBJ2-5; a tentative D call is TRBD1 (5 bases match). The sample in question was peripheral blood, obtained after pregnancy. The sequence was obtained from a female donor with multiple sclerosis, enrolled in a pregnancy study. The CDR3 region has the sequence CATKEGPAGIRRETQYF. Read as DNA, the sequence is TGTGCCACCAAAGAAGGCCCAGCAGGGATTAGAAGAGAGACCCAGTACTTC.